The clone carrying this TCR beta chain was recorded a few times. The antigen is undetermined. Germline values: CDR1 LNHNV, CDR2 YYDKDF (reference sequence). V dropped 2 bases and J dropped 12; count of bases not matched to a gene: 10. This CDR3 is 14 amino acids long. The sample comes from a study of beta chain features in type 1 diabetes. Turning to the study itself: Cell yields, gender and age were similar in healthy donors and patients. Study-level findings and limits: Moderate but significant shortening of TCRB CDR3s was recorded in all four CD4+ subsets from Type 1 diabetes patients. Lower insertion and higher deletion counts appeared at VDJ junctions in type 1 diabetes patients. Naive, central memory and Treg TCRB repertoires appeared more alike in patients than in healthy donors.

TCRB transcripts that were expressed got sequenced, as all of the isolated RNA had been reverse transcribed. The repertoire was sequenced with immunoSEQ multiplex PCR; TCRdb's copy has only in-frame clones and lacks some. Of roughly 700,000 clones listed, around an eighth are singletons. The chain joins TRBV15 to TRBJ1-1; 9 nucleotides agree with TRBD1. The sequencing sample was made of naive CD4+ T cells from blood. This clonotype was sampled from a man aged 18 to 29 with type 1 diabetes. The CDR3 spells CATSRFPRQGGTFF. As DNA, the CDR3 is TGTGCCACCAGCAGATTCCCCCGACAGGGGGGAACTTTCTTT.